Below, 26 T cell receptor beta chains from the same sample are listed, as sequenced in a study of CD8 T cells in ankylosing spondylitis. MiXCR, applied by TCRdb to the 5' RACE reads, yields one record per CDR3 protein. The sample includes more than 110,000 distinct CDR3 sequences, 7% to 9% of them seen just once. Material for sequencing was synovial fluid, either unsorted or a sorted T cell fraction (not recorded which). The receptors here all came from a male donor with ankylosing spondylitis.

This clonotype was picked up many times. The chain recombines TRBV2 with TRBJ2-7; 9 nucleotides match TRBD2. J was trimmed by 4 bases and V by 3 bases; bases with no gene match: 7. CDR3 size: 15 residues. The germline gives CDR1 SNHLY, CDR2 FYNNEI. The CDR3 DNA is TGTGCCAGCAGTGAGATAGCGGGGGCTAGATACGAGCAGTACTTC. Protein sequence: CASSEIAGARYEQYF.

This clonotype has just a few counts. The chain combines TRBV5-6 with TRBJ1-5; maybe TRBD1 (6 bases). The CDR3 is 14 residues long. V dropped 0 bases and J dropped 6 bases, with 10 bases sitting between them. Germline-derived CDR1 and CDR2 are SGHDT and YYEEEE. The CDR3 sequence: CASSLGQAGQPQHF. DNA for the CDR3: TGTGCCAGCAGCTTGGGACAGGCGGGTCAGCCCCAGCATTTT.

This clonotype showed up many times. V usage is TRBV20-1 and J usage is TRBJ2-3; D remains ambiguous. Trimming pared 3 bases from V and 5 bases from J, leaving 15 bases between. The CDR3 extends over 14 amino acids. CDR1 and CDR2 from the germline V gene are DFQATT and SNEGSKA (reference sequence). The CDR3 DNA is TGCAGTGCTAGGTCTCCTGGACCTGGAGATACGCAGTATTTT. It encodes CSARSPGPGDTQYF.

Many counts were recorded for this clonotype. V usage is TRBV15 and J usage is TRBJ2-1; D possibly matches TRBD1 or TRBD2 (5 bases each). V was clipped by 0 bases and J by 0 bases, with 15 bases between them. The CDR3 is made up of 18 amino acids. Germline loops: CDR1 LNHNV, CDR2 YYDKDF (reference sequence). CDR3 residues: CATSRDPAGSVSYNEQFF. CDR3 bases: TGTGCCACCAGCAGAGATCCCGCAGGGAGCGTCTCCTACAATGAGCAGTTCTTC.

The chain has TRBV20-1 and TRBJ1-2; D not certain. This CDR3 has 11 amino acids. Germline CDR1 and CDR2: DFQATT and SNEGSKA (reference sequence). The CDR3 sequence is CSGKEGFGYTF. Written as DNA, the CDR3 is TGCAGCGGAAAGGAAGGGTTCGGCTACACCTTC.

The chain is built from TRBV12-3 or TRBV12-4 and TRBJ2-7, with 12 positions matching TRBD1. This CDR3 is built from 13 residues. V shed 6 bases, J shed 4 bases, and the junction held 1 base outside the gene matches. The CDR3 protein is CASRGQGAYEQYF. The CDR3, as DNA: TGTGCCAGCAGGGGACAGGGGGCGTACGAGCAGTACTTC.

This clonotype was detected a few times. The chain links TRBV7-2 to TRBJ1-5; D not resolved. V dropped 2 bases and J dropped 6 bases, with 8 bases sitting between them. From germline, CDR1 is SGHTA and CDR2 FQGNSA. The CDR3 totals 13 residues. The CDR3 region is CASSLSFGQPQHF. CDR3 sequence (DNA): TGTGCCAGCAGCTTATCATTTGGTCAGCCCCAGCATTTT.

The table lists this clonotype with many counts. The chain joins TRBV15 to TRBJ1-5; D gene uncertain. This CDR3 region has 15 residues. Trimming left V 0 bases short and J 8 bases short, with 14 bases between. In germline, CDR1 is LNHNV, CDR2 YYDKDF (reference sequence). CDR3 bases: TGTGCCACCAGCAGAGAAACCAGGTTTCGGAAGCCCCAGCATTTT. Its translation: CATSRETRFRKPQHF.

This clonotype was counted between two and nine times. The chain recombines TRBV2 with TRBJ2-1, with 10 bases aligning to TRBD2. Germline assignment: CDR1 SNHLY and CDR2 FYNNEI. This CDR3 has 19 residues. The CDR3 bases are TGTACCTGCAGACCTCGATCGGGGCTAGCGGGAGTCTCCTACAATGAGCAGTTCTTC. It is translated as CTCRPRSGLAGVSYNEQFF.

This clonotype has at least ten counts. CDR3 protein: CASSLQVNEQFF. The CDR3 DNA reads TGCGCCAGCAGCTTACAGGTGAATGAGCAGTTCTTC. V usage is TRBV5-1 and J usage is TRBJ2-1; D perhaps matches TRBD1 (5 bases). Trimming removed 2 bases from V and 7 bases from J, with 7 bases in between. The CDR3 is made up of 12 amino acids. Germline loops: CDR1 SGHRS, CDR2 YFSETQ. Full variable domain (missing parts from reference TRBV5-1 and TRBJ2-1): KAGVTQTPRYLIKTRGQQVTLSCSPISGHRSVSWYQQTPGQGLQFLFEYFSETQRNKGNFPGRFSGRQFSNSRSEMNVSTLELGDSALYLCASSLQVNEQFFGPGTRLTVL.

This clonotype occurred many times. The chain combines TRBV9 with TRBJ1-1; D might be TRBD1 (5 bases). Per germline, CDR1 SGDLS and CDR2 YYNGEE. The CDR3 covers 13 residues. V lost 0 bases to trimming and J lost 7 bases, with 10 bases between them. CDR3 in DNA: TGTGCCAGCAGCGTAGCAGGGTTCATTGAAGCTTTCTTT. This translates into CASSVAGFIEAFF.

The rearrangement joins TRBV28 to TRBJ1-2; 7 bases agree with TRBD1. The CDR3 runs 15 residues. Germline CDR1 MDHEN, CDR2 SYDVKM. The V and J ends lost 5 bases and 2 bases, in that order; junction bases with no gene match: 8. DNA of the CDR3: TGTGCCAGCAGTACGTCAGGGGGGGCGAACTATGGCTACACCTTC. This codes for CASSTSGGANYGYTF.

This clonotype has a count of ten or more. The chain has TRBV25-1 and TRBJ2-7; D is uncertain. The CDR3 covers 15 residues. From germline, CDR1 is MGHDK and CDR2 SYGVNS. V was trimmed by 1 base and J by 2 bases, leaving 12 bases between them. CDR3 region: CASSESKAGPYEQYF. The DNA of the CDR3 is TGTGCCAGCAGTGAATCGAAGGCAGGACCCTACGAGCAGTACTTC.

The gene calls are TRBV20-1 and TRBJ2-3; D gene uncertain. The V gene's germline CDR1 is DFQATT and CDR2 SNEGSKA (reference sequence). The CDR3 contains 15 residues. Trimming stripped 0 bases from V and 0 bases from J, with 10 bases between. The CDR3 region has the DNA TGCAGTGCTAGAGATCTGCTGGCTAGCACAGATACGCAGTATTTT. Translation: CSARDLLASTDTQYF.

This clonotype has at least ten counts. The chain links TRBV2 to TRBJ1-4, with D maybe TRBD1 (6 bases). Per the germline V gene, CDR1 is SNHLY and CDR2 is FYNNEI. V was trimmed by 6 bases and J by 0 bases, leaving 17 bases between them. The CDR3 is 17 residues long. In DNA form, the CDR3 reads TGTGCCAGCAGCTTCGACAGGAAGCCCTCAACTAATGAAAAACTGTTTTTT. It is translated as CASSFDRKPSTNEKLFF. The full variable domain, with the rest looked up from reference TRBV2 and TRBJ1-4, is EPEVTQTPSHQVTQMGQEVILRCVPISNHLYFYWYRQILGQKVEFLVSFYNNEISEKSEIFDDQFSVERPDGSNFTLKIRSTKLEDSAMYFCASSFDRKPSTNEKLFFGSGTQLSVL.

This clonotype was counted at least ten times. CDR3 region: CAISGSRGDFSTDTQYF. CDR3 in DNA: TGTGCCATCAGTGGATCGAGGGGGGACTTTAGCACAGATACGCAGTATTTT. V gene TRBV10-3 combines with J gene TRBJ2-3; D may match TRBD1 or TRBD2 (6 bases each). The CDR3 extends over 17 amino acids. Germline-derived CDR1 and CDR2 are ENHRY and SYGVKD. V shed 4 bases and J shed 0 bases, with 17 bases lying between them.

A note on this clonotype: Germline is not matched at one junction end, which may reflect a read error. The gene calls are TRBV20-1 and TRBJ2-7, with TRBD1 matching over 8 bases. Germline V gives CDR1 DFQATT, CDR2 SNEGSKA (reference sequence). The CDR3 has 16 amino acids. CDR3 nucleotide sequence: TGCAGTGCTAGAGGGGTCGCGACAGGGGATCCCTACGAGGAGTACTTC. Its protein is CSARGVATGDPYEEYF.

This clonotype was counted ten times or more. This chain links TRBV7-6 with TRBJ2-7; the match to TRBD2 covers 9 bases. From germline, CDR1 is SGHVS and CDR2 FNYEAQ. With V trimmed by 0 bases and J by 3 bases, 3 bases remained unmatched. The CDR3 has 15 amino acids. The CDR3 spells CASSLALAGYYEQYF. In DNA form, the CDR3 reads TGTGCCAGCAGCTTAGCTCTAGCGGGGTACTACGAGCAGTACTTC.

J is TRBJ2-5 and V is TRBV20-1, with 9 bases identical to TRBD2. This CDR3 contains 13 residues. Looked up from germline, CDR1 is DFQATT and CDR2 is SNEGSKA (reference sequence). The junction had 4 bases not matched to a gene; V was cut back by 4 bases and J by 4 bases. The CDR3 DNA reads TGCAGTGCTATTAGCGGGAGTGGAGAGACCCAGTACTTC. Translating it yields CSAISGSGETQYF.

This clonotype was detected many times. CDR3 loop: CASSLVGSYNEQFF. CDR3 nucleotide sequence: TGTGCCAGCAGCTTGGTTGGCTCCTACAATGAGCAGTTCTTC. The chain is built from TRBV5-6 and TRBJ2-1; unclear D gene. Per the germline V gene, CDR1 is SGHDT and CDR2 is YYEEEE. V was cut by 0 bases and J by 0 bases, with 4 bases left in between. The CDR3 is 14 residues long. Looking up the rest from reference TRBV5-6 and TRBJ2-1 gives the full variable domain: DAGVTQSPTHLIKTRGQQVTLRCSPKSGHDTVSWYQQALGQGPQFIFQYYEEEERQRGNFPDRFSGHQFPNYSSELNVNALLLGDSALYLCASSLVGSYNEQFFGPGTRLTVL.

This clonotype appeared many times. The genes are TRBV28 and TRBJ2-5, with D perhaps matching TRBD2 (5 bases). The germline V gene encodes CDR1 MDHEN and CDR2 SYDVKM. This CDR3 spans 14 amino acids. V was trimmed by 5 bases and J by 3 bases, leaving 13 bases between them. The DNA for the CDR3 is TGTGCCAGCAGTCGGGCGGGTTCGAAAGAGACCCAGTACTTC. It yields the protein CASSRAGSKETQYF.

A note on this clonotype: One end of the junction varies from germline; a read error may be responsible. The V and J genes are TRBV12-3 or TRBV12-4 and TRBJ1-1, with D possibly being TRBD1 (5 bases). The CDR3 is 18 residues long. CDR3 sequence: CTSSLALGGAEGNTEAFF. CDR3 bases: TGTACCAGCAGTTTAGCGCTAGGAGGGGCCGAAGGGAACACTGAAGCTTTCTTT.

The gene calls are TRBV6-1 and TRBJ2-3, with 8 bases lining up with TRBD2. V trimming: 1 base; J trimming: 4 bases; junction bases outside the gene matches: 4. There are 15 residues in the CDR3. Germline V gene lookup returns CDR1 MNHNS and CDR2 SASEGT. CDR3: CASSEEPGGADTQYF. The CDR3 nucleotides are TGTGCCAGCAGTGAAGAACCGGGGGGGGCAGATACGCAGTATTTT.

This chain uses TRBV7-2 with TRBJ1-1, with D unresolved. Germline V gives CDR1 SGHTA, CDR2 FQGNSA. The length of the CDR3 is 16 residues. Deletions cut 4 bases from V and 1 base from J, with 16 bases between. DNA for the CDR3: TGTGCCAGCAGCTCCCTCGAGGGTAGTAGGAACACTGAAGCTTTCTTT. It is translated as CASSSLEGSRNTEAFF. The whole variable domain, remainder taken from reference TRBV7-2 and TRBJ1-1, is GAGVSQSPSNKVTEKGKDVELRCDPISGHTALYWYRQSLGQGLEFLIYFQGNSAPDKSGLPSDRFSAERTGGSVSTLTIQRTQQEDSAVYLCASSSLEGSRNTEAFFGQGTRLTVV.

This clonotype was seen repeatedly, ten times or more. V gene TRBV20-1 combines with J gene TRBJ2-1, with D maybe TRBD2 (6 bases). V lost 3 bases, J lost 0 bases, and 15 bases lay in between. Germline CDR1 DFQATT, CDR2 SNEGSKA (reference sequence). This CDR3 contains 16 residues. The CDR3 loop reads CSARLTGRTSYNEQFF. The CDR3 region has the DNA TGCAGTGCTAGGCTCACGGGGAGGACCTCCTACAATGAGCAGTTCTTC.

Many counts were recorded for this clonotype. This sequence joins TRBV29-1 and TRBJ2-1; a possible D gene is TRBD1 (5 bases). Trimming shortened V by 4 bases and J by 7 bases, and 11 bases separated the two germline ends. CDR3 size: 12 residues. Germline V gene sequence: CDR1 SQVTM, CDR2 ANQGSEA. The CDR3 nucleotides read TGCAGCGTTGCGGAGTCAGGGAATGAGCAGTTCTTC. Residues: CSVAESGNEQFF.